A selection of T cell receptor beta chains follows, all from one sample in a study of blood T cell repertoires in COVID-19. Assay used: immunoSEQ multiplex PCR; TCRdb lists only in-frame clones, some missing. This table has a few hundred thousand clones, approximately 85% appearing once. The specimen was PBMCs or T cells enriched from blood (not recorded which). Receptors originate from a woman in her 30s who had recovered from COVID-19. The CDR3 runs from the conserved cysteine through the conserved F or W. The order of the fields is J gene, V gene, clone size, D gene, CDR3 protein, CDR3 DNA. D genes are given only for firm matches. A clone size is listed for some rows: how often the clone was seen (once, few, many), or a class if it is expanded.

>TRBJ1-2|TRBV5-6|NA|NA
CASSSTPDRRNYGYTF
TGTGCCAGCAGCTCGACCCCAGACAGGAGGAACTATGGCTACACCTTC
>TRBJ1-4|TRBV19|NA|NA
CASSNREGEKLFF
TGTGCCAGTAGTAACCGGGAAGGAGAAAAACTGTTTTTT
>TRBJ2-1|TRBV5-1|NA|TRBD1
CASSSGTGGINEQFF
TGCGCCAGCAGCTCCGGGACAGGGGGAATCAATGAGCAGTTCTTC
>TRBJ2-5|TRBV27|NA|NA
CASSLGAVQETQYF
TGTGCCAGCAGTTTAGGGGCAGTTCAAGAGACCCAGTACTTC
>TRBJ2-7|TRBV28|NA|NA
CASSSRTRREQYF
TGTGCCAGCAGTTCCAGGACACGTCGCGAGCAGTACTTC
>TRBJ1-5|TRBV5-6|once|NA
CASSFLQRGNNQPQHF
TGTGCCAGCAGCTTTCTTCAAAGGGGTAACAATCAGCCCCAGCATTTT
>TRBJ2-7|TRBV5-4|NA|TRBD2
CASSSGDGTTPYEQYF
TGTGCCAGCAGCTCGGGAGACGGGACTACTCCCTACGAGCAGTACTTC
>TRBJ1-2|TRBV7-2|NA|TRBD1
CASSIQPGTVFF
TGTGCCAGCAGCATTCAACCTGGGACAGTCTTCTTC
>TRBJ2-7|TRBV5-1|NA|TRBD2
CASSLLAGGDEQYF
TGCGCCAGCAGCTTGCTAGCGGGAGGCGACGAGCAGTACTTC
>TRBJ2-3|TRBV7-9|NA|TRBD2
CASSPLAGTDTQYF
TGTGCCAGCAGCCCACTAGCGGGGACAGATACGCAGTATTTT
>TRBJ1-1|TRBV15|NA|NA
CATSREGRGRMDEAFF
TGTGCCACCAGCAGAGAAGGGAGGGGAAGAATGGATGAAGCTTTCTTT
>TRBJ1-2|TRBV2|NA|TRBD1
CASNRQGAFSYTF
TGTGCCAGCAACCGACAGGGGGCGTTTAGCTACACCTTC
>TRBJ2-4|TRBV5-1|NA|NA
CASSLPGNDIQYF
TGCGCCAGCAGCTTACCAGGGAATGACATTCAGTACTTC
>TRBJ1-5|TRBV7-8|NA|TRBD1
CASSLSRGPVQRDQPQHF
TGTGCCAGCAGCTTATCGAGGGGGCCGGTCCAGCGAGATCAGCCCCAGCATTTT
>TRBJ2-6|TRBV3-1/TRBV3-2|NA|NA
CASSQLRSSGANVLTF
TGTGCCAGCAGCCAATTAAGGAGCTCTGGGGCCAACGTCCTGACTTTC
>TRBJ2-2|TRBV4-2|once|TRBD2
CASSHRTSGGKNTGELFF
TGTGCCAGCAGCCACCGGACTAGCGGGGGGAAGAACACCGGGGAGCTGTTTTTT
>TRBJ2-3|TRBV27|NA|NA
CASSFGGVGPDTQYF
TGTGCCAGCAGTTTTGGGGGCGTGGGCCCAGATACGCAGTATTTT
>TRBJ1-1|TRBV29-1|once|NA
CSVNVAGNTEAFF
TGCAGCGTTAACGTTGCAGGGAACACTGAAGCTTTCTTT
>TRBJ1-2|TRBV5-1|once|TRBD1
CASSLADRSYGYTF
TGCGCCAGCAGCTTGGCGGACAGGAGCTATGGCTACACCTTC
>TRBJ2-2|TRBV2|few|NA
CASNLQGVQNTGELFF
TGTGCCAGCAATCTACAAGGGGTCCAGAACACCGGGGAGCTGTTTTTT
>TRBJ1-5|TRBV13|NA|NA
CASSSSRGQPQHF
TGTGCCAGCAGCTCCTCGCGGGGCCAGCCCCAGCATTTT
>TRBJ2-3|TRBV5-8|NA|NA
CASSLGQTGTDTQYF
TGTGCCAGCAGCTTGGGGCAGACAGGCACAGATACGCAGTATTTT
>TRBJ2-5|TRBV21-1|once|NA
CASSKRTSGGNPQETQYF
TGTGCCAGCAGCAAACGAACTAGCGGGGGCAACCCCCAAGAGACCCAGTACTTC
>TRBJ1-1|TRBV25-1|NA|NA
CASSSLDWGTEAFF
TGTGCCAGCAGTTCCTTGGACTGGGGCACTGAAGCTTTCTTT
>TRBJ1-3|TRBV30|NA|TRBD1
CAWGTAGNTIYF
TGTGCCTGGGGGACAGCAGGAAACACCATATATTTT
>TRBJ1-2|TRBV24-1|NA|NA
CATSDIMEDYGYTF
TGTGCCACCAGTGATATTATGGAGGACTATGGCTACACCTTC
>TRBJ1-1|TRBV15|NA|NA
CATNPLINTEAFF
TGTGCCACCAACCCACTCATCAACACTGAAGCTTTCTTT
>TRBJ2-1|TRBV9|once|TRBD2
CASSLRTSGTITISYNEQFF
TGTGCCAGCAGCCTGAGGACTAGCGGGACTATAACAATCTCCTACAATGAGCAGTTCTTC